The 6 T cell receptor beta chains given below trace back to one sample, sequenced in a study of OX40 agonist ivuxolimab in advanced cancers. The data were produced by immunoSEQ multiplex PCR, yet TCRdb's version contains in-frame clones alone and is incomplete. The data show 85,000 to 95,000 clones, about 91% seen once. The source material was CD4+ or CD8+ T cells sorted from blood, sampled in a trial of the OX40 agonist ivuxolimab. All receptors derive from an adult with an advanced solid tumor such as melanoma, head and neck, liver or kidney cancer.

The chain links TRBV6-5 to TRBJ1-1; no clear D gene. Deletions cut 5 bases from V and 0 bases from J, with 13 bases between. Germline CDR1 is MNHEY and CDR2 is SVGAGI. CDR3 length: 15 amino acids. CDR3 bases: TGTGCCAGCAGTAGCGCGGGAGCTATGAACACTGAAGCTTTCTTT. Its translation: CASSSAGAMNTEAFF.

This clone appeared once. The chain combines TRBV6-1 with TRBJ1-5; perhaps TRBD1 as D (5 bases). CDR1 is MNHNS, CDR2 SASEGT, per germline. CDR3 length: 15 residues. Trimming removed 1 base from V and 7 bases from J, with 14 bases in between. The chain's CDR3 is CASSEEGGVGQPQHF. CDR3 in DNA: TGTGCCAGCAGTGAAGAGGGAGGGGTTGGCCAGCCCCAGCATTTT.

As to this clone: The same CDR3 arises from other DNA sequences in this sample as well. The chain is built from TRBV6-1 and TRBJ1-5; D unresolved. Germline values: CDR1 MNHNS, CDR2 SASEGT. This CDR3 comprises 13 residues. V lost 7 bases and J 3 bases, leaving 10 bases between the germline ends. The DNA of the CDR3 is TGTGCCAGCACCGACGTTAACAATCAGCCCCAGCATTTT. It encodes CASTDVNNQPQHF.

This clone was seen a single time. The rearrangement uses TRBV6-5 and TRBJ1-3, with TRBD1 as a possible D gene (6 bases). The germline gives CDR1 MNHEY, CDR2 SVGAGI. V was clipped by 6 bases and J by 0 bases, with 9 bases between them. This CDR3 is built from 14 residues. Written as DNA, the CDR3 is TGTGCCAGCAGAGAAGGGGGCTCTGGAAACACCATATATTTT. Protein sequence: CASREGGSGNTIYF.

This chain joins TRBV18 and TRBJ2-7; TRBD1 might be the D (5 bases). This CDR3 contains 15 residues. Germline V gene sequence: CDR1 KGHSH, CDR2 LQKENI. The V end lost 0 bases, the J end lost 2 bases, and 11 bases lay between the germline ends. This chain's CDR3 is CASSPPARAPYEQYF. The CDR3 DNA follows: TGTGCCAGCTCACCACCCGCCAGGGCACCCTACGAGCAGTACTTC.

The chain uses TRBV5-6 and TRBJ2-5; D unclear. There are 12 residues in the CDR3. The germline gives CDR1 SGHDT, CDR2 YYEEEE. V lost 4 bases and J 4 bases, leaving 8 bases between the germline ends. For the CDR3, the DNA is TGTGCCAGCAGCGGGCTCGCAGAGACCCAGTACTTC. The encoded protein is CASSGLAETQYF.